A selection of T cell receptor beta chains follows, all from one sample in a study of identical twins' blood T cells. Each CDR3 protein is one row after TCRdb ran MiXCR on the 5' RACE reads. The sample includes 300,000 to 400,000 distinct CDR3 sequences, about 28% of them seen just once. The sequenced material came from PBMCs. These receptors came from a woman between 18 and 50 years old in good health. CDR3s include the opening cysteine and the closing phenylalanine or tryptophan. The order of the fields is D gene, V gene, J gene, clone size, CDR3 protein, CDR3 DNA. A D gene is named only where the DNA matches it firmly. Part of the rows lack a size; the others show once, few, many or a class for expanded clones.

d_gene: .; v_gene: TRBV6-2/TRBV6-3; j_gene: TRBJ1-1; abundance: few; CDR3aa: CASSYIGLATEAFF; CDR3nt: TGTGCCAGCAGTTACATCGGGTTGGCAACTGAAGCTTTCTTT
d_gene: .; v_gene: TRBV7-9; j_gene: TRBJ2-7; abundance: .; CDR3aa: CASSFVVYEQYF; CDR3nt: TGTGCCAGCAGCTTCGTGGTCTACGAGCAGTACTTC
d_gene: .; v_gene: TRBV20-1; j_gene: TRBJ1-4; abundance: few; CDR3aa: CSATLEEKLFF; CDR3nt: TGCAGTGCCACCCTCGAAGAAAAACTGTTTTTT
d_gene: .; v_gene: TRBV10-3; j_gene: TRBJ2-7; abundance: .; CDR3aa: CAISELRQLAYEQYF; CDR3nt: TGTGCCATCAGTGAGTTACGACAGTTAGCATACGAGCAGTACTTC
d_gene: TRBD1; v_gene: TRBV10-3; j_gene: TRBJ2-7; abundance: .; CDR3aa: CAISDPGQGTYEQYF; CDR3nt: TGTGCCATCAGTGACCCGGGACAGGGTACCTACGAGCAGTACTTC
d_gene: TRBD1; v_gene: TRBV5-1; j_gene: TRBJ1-2; abundance: .; CDR3aa: CASSLGTGPLVYGYTF; CDR3nt: TGCGCCAGCAGCCTAGGGACAGGGCCCCTTGTCTATGGCTACACCTTC
d_gene: .; v_gene: TRBV10-2; j_gene: TRBJ2-1; abundance: few; CDR3aa: CASGGGIIDNEQFF; CDR3nt: TGCGCCAGCGGAGGGGGGATTATCGACAATGAGCAGTTCTTC
d_gene: TRBD1; v_gene: TRBV6-2/TRBV6-3; j_gene: TRBJ1-5; abundance: few; CDR3aa: CASSYGRGFNQPQHF; CDR3nt: TGTGCCAGCAGTTACGGCAGGGGGTTCAATCAGCCCCAGCATTTT
d_gene: TRBD2; v_gene: TRBV11-2; j_gene: TRBJ2-3; abundance: .; CDR3aa: CASSPRLAVSTDTQYF; CDR3nt: TGTGCCAGCAGCCCCCGACTAGCGGTTAGCACAGATACGCAGTATTTT
d_gene: .; v_gene: TRBV6-1; j_gene: TRBJ1-2; abundance: many; CDR3aa: CASKDRTSGYTF; CDR3nt: TGTGCCAGCAAAGACAGGACAAGTGGCTACACCTTC
d_gene: .; v_gene: TRBV7-2; j_gene: TRBJ2-2; abundance: .; CDR3aa: CASSFGDGTGELFF; CDR3nt: TGTGCCAGCAGCTTCGGGGATGGAACCGGGGAGCTGTTTTTT
d_gene: .; v_gene: TRBV20-1; j_gene: TRBJ1-5; abundance: few; CDR3aa: CSARSGEGQPQHF; CDR3nt: TGCAGTGCTAGATCGGGGGAGGGGCAGCCCCAGCATTTT
d_gene: .; v_gene: TRBV12-3/TRBV12-4; j_gene: TRBJ1-6; abundance: many; CDR3aa: CASSLGQLPLHF; CDR3nt: TGTGCCAGCAGTTTAGGACAACTACCCCTCCACTTT
d_gene: .; v_gene: TRBV3-1; j_gene: TRBJ2-7; abundance: few; CDR3aa: CASSRASGNEQYF; CDR3nt: TGTGCCAGCAGCCGGGCCTCTGGGAACGAGCAGTACTTC
d_gene: .; v_gene: TRBV5-5; j_gene: TRBJ1-3; abundance: .; CDR3aa: CASSLLSSGNTIYF; CDR3nt: TGTGCCAGCAGCTTGCTGAGCTCTGGAAACACCATATATTTT
d_gene: .; v_gene: TRBV3-1; j_gene: TRBJ1-1; abundance: .; CDR3aa: CASSQPGHYTEAFF; CDR3nt: TGTGCCAGCAGCCAACCCGGACATTACACTGAAGCTTTCTTT
d_gene: .; v_gene: TRBV7-8; j_gene: TRBJ2-1; abundance: .; CDR3aa: CASSSYSGNEQFF; CDR3nt: TGTGCCAGCTCTAGCTACAGTGGGAATGAGCAGTTCTTC
d_gene: .; v_gene: TRBV28; j_gene: TRBJ1-5; abundance: .; CDR3aa: CASTLPLGQPQHF; CDR3nt: TGTGCCAGCACCCTACCTCTAGGTCAGCCCCAGCATTTT
d_gene: TRBD2; v_gene: TRBV29-1; j_gene: TRBJ2-3; abundance: many; CDR3aa: CSVETRLAGGIYTDTQYF; CDR3nt: TGCAGCGTTGAGACCCGTTTAGCGGGGGGGATATACACAGATACGCAGTATTTT
d_gene: TRBD1; v_gene: TRBV20-1; j_gene: TRBJ1-1; abundance: .; CDR3aa: CSARDPGGPNAEAFF; CDR3nt: TGCAGTGCTAGAGACCCAGGGGGGCCGAACGCTGAAGCTTTCTTT
d_gene: .; v_gene: TRBV3-1; j_gene: TRBJ2-5; abundance: .; CDR3aa: CASSPYQEETQYF; CDR3nt: TGTGCCAGCAGCCCCTACCAGGAGGAGACCCAGTACTTC
d_gene: .; v_gene: TRBV9; j_gene: TRBJ1-4; abundance: .; CDR3aa: CASSSQDEKLFF; CDR3nt: TGTGCCAGCAGCTCCCAGGATGAAAAACTGTTTTTT
d_gene: .; v_gene: TRBV19; j_gene: TRBJ1-3; abundance: .; CDR3aa: CASSVPGGRTGNTIYF; CDR3nt: TGTGCCAGTAGTGTGCCGGGGGGCAGAACTGGAAACACCATATATTTT
d_gene: TRBD1; v_gene: TRBV5-1; j_gene: TRBJ2-3; abundance: many; CDR3aa: CASSTRQGDTQYF; CDR3nt: TGCGCCAGCAGCACTCGACAGGGAGATACGCAGTATTTT
d_gene: TRBD1; v_gene: TRBV20-1; j_gene: TRBJ1-5; abundance: few; CDR3aa: CSAGRDRGASNQPQHF; CDR3nt: TGCAGTGCTGGCCGGGACAGGGGTGCTAGCAATCAGCCCCAGCATTTT
d_gene: TRBD2; v_gene: TRBV10-3; j_gene: TRBJ2-1; abundance: few; CDR3aa: CAIRVSGVGNEQFF; CDR3nt: TGTGCCATCAGAGTCAGCGGGGTGGGTAATGAGCAGTTCTTC
d_gene: .; v_gene: TRBV4-3; j_gene: TRBJ1-2; abundance: few; CDR3aa: CASSRGDSPTYYTF; CDR3nt: TGCGCCAGCAGCCGAGGGGACTCCCCAACCTATTACACCTTC
d_gene: TRBD1; v_gene: TRBV18; j_gene: TRBJ1-3; abundance: many; CDR3aa: CASFPGQHSGNTIYF; CDR3nt: TGTGCCAGCTTCCCGGGACAGCACTCTGGAAACACCATATATTTT
d_gene: .; v_gene: TRBV29-1; j_gene: TRBJ1-3; abundance: .; CDR3aa: CSVATAADVNTIYF; CDR3nt: TGCAGCGTTGCGACGGCCGCCGATGTGAACACCATATATTTT
d_gene: .; v_gene: TRBV7-9; j_gene: TRBJ1-1; abundance: .; CDR3aa: CASREVTEAFF; CDR3nt: TGTGCCAGCAGGGAGGTCACTGAAGCTTTCTTT
d_gene: .; v_gene: TRBV20-1; j_gene: TRBJ1-5; abundance: few; CDR3aa: CSALRSGGNQPQHF; CDR3nt: TGCAGTGCGTTAAGGTCGGGTGGCAATCAGCCCCAGCATTTT
d_gene: TRBD1; v_gene: TRBV18; j_gene: TRBJ1-3; abundance: .; CDR3aa: CASSLGQAGNTIYF; CDR3nt: TGTGCCAGCTCACTCGGACAGGCTGGAAACACCATATATTTT
d_gene: .; v_gene: TRBV10-3; j_gene: TRBJ2-7; abundance: few; CDR3aa: CAISESMVLRYEQYF; CDR3nt: TGTGCCATCAGTGAGTCGATGGTACTCCGGTACGAGCAGTACTTC
d_gene: TRBD1; v_gene: TRBV20-1; j_gene: TRBJ1-6; abundance: many; CDR3aa: CSARDLHRGGNNSPLHF; CDR3nt: TGCAGTGCTAGGGATCTCCACAGGGGAGGAAATAATTCACCCCTCCACTTT
d_gene: .; v_gene: TRBV29-1; j_gene: TRBJ2-6; abundance: few; CDR3aa: CSVQGSGANVLTF; CDR3nt: TGCAGCGTACAGGGCTCTGGGGCCAACGTCCTGACTTTC
d_gene: .; v_gene: TRBV6-6; j_gene: TRBJ1-2; abundance: .; CDR3aa: CASSSGGSYTF; CDR3nt: TGTGCCAGCAGTTCGGGGGGGAGCTACACCTTC
d_gene: .; v_gene: TRBV6-5; j_gene: TRBJ2-1; abundance: .; CDR3aa: CASSPYRDLYYNEQFF; CDR3nt: TGTGCCAGCAGTCCCTACCGGGACTTGTACTACAATGAGCAGTTCTTC
d_gene: .; v_gene: TRBV5-6; j_gene: TRBJ2-1; abundance: .; CDR3aa: CASSWGSSGEQFF; CDR3nt: TGTGCCAGCAGCTGGGGCAGTTCGGGTGAGCAGTTCTTC
d_gene: .; v_gene: TRBV2; j_gene: TRBJ1-2; abundance: few; CDR3aa: CASRVGQNGYTF; CDR3nt: TGTGCCAGCAGGGTCGGGCAGAATGGCTACACCTTC
d_gene: .; v_gene: TRBV12-3/TRBV12-4; j_gene: TRBJ1-5; abundance: .; CDR3aa: CASNNGPNQPQHF; CDR3nt: TGTGCCAGCAATAACGGTCCAAATCAGCCCCAGCATTTT
d_gene: .; v_gene: TRBV11-2; j_gene: TRBJ2-5; abundance: .; CDR3aa: CASSYEETQYF; CDR3nt: TGTGCCAGCAGCTATGAAGAGACCCAGTACTTC
d_gene: .; v_gene: TRBV6-2/TRBV6-3; j_gene: TRBJ2-7; abundance: .; CDR3aa: CASSTRCYEQYF; CDR3nt: TGTGCCAGCTCCACGCGATGCTACGAGCAGTACTTC
d_gene: TRBD2; v_gene: TRBV7-9; j_gene: TRBJ2-1; abundance: few; CDR3aa: CASSLEGRGNEQFF; CDR3nt: TGTGCCAGCAGCTTAGAGGGGAGGGGCAATGAGCAGTTCTTC
d_gene: TRBD2; v_gene: TRBV7-2; j_gene: TRBJ2-1; abundance: few; CDR3aa: CASRLAVPPHEQFF; CDR3nt: TGTGCCAGCAGGCTAGCGGTTCCTCCACATGAGCAGTTCTTC
d_gene: .; v_gene: TRBV7-2; j_gene: TRBJ2-1; abundance: once; CDR3aa: CASSHPRDSTNEQFF; CDR3nt: TGTGCCAGCAGCCATCCTCGGGACTCCACCAATGAGCAGTTCTTC
d_gene: .; v_gene: TRBV6-6; j_gene: TRBJ2-1; abundance: few; CDR3aa: CASSGYSGNEQFF; CDR3nt: TGTGCCAGCAGTGGATATTCAGGAAATGAGCAGTTCTTC
d_gene: .; v_gene: TRBV12-3/TRBV12-4; j_gene: TRBJ2-3; abundance: .; CDR3aa: CASSLSGMPDTQYF; CDR3nt: TGTGCCAGCAGCCTCTCCGGGATGCCAGATACGCAGTATTTT
d_gene: .; v_gene: TRBV2; j_gene: TRBJ2-2; abundance: many; CDR3aa: CASSEDGELFF; CDR3nt: TGTGCCAGCAGTGAAGATGGGGAGCTGTTTTTT
d_gene: .; v_gene: TRBV27; j_gene: TRBJ2-2; abundance: .; CDR3aa: CASSLFEPTVTGELFF; CDR3nt: TGTGCCAGCAGTTTATTTGAGCCGACAGTAACCGGGGAGCTGTTTTTT
d_gene: .; v_gene: TRBV20-1; j_gene: TRBJ1-1; abundance: .; CDR3aa: CSAREGGLDTEAFF; CDR3nt: TGCAGTGCTAGAGAAGGCGGCCTGGACACTGAAGCTTTCTTT
d_gene: TRBD1; v_gene: TRBV19; j_gene: TRBJ1-3; abundance: .; CDR3aa: CASSSYRDRDTSGNTIYF; CDR3nt: TGTGCCAGTAGTTCTTACCGGGACAGGGATACCTCTGGAAACACCATATATTTT
d_gene: TRBD2; v_gene: TRBV18; j_gene: TRBJ2-1; abundance: .; CDR3aa: CASSPGRAGAANEQFF; CDR3nt: TGTGCCAGCTCACCAGGTAGAGCGGGGGCCGCCAATGAGCAGTTCTTC
d_gene: TRBD1; v_gene: TRBV11-2; j_gene: TRBJ2-1; abundance: few; CDR3aa: CASSFQGEYNEQFF; CDR3nt: TGTGCCAGCAGCTTCCAGGGGGAGTACAATGAGCAGTTCTTC